This TCR beta chain derives from a study of PD-1 blockade in mismatch repair-deficient tumors. Using immunoSEQ multiplex PCR, the repertoire was profiled, and TCRdb retains in-frame clones only, with some absent. Here the sample spans 50,000 or so clones, around 77% being singletons. The starting material was PBMCs, obtained before pembrolizumab treatment. The TCR sequence derives from an adult with mismatch repair-deficient cancer.

CDR3 loop: CASRKTGGNTGELFF. The CDR3 DNA reads TGTGCCAGCAGGAAGACAGGGGGGAACACCGGGGAGCTGTTTTTT. The chain uses TRBV6-5 and TRBJ2-2; 9 bases map to TRBD1. The germline CDR1 and CDR2 sequences are MNHEY and SVGAGI. This CDR3 region has 15 residues. V lost 6 bases, J lost 1 base, and 3 bases stayed unmatched.